This T cell receptor beta chain stems from a study of early T cells in non-severe SARS-CoV-2 infection. On the study more broadly: Sequencing of unsorted whole blood was done on bulk RNA, leaving chains unpaired. Study findings and constraints: Matching against VDJdb likely underestimated virus-specific expansions, favoring anti-spike CD8.

This clonotype appeared a few times. Its target is unknown. Unique molecular identifiers were affixed to single, distinct cDNA molecules. MiXCR, applied by TCRdb to the 5' RACE reads, yields one record per CDR3 protein. The table includes some 49,000 distinct CDR3 sequences, about 10% detected once. The CDR3 consists of 14 residues. Trimming cost V 5 bases and J 8 bases; bases outside gene matches: 10. CDR1 and CDR2 (germline): MDHEN, SYDVKM. The receptor comes from an adult who was a healthcare worker with PCR-confirmed SARS-CoV-2 infection or an uninfected control (not recorded which). The chain couples TRBV28 to TRBJ1-2; 8 nucleotides align to TRBD1. The material sequenced was whole blood. CDR3 coding DNA: TGTGCCAGCAGTCCAAACCAGGGGGCCTGGGGCTACACCTTC. This sequence encodes CASSPNQGAWGYTF.